This T cell receptor beta chain was captured by sequencing in a study of cytomegalovirus exposure and HLA in healthy donors (dated by TCRdb to about 2017). Broadly, across the study: An earlier analysis of approximately 640 of the donors reported about 250 Gb of sequence data and 117 million unique TCR beta sequences from some 180 million T cells. An early release covering roughly 600 HLA-typed donors comprised about 310 gigabases of sequencing data and around 80 million unique TCR sequences. Of the roughly 420 genotyped donors, 81% were placed in the genetic ancestry cluster associated with self-reported Caucasian donors. The study aimed to test whether cataloging public T cell receptors could reveal signatures of past pathogen exposure. The T cell repertoires of around 730 subjects were profiled by immunosequencing and related to cytomegalovirus serostatus. Along with the roughly 670-subject first cohort, a separate validation cohort of around 110 different subjects was used. High-throughput TCR immunosequencing, statistical association of individual TCRs with disease status, and machine learning were combined to predict cytomegalovirus infection status. To study patterns of TCR occurrence, a later analysis re-analyzed previously published TCR beta repertoires from 650 to 750 donors and added high-resolution HLA genotyping. The later analysis used no new phenotypic data to find candidate immune exposures, relying instead on TCR beta sequences and their occurrence across donors. An earlier analysis of around 580 of the donors used high-throughput TCR beta sequencing to judge whether each TCR beta V gene segment behaved as functional or pseudogenic. Alongside the repertoire data, information on donor age, sex, ethnicity and CMV serostatus was compiled. Genome-wide SNP genotypes for about three fifths of the 666 donors were used in a later genetic analysis, which treated that subset as a discovery cohort. Every repertoire in the discovery cohort had been generated on one and the same sequencing platform. Class I and class II HLA loci were covered by the typing at four-digit resolution. Typing coverage differed by locus: A, B, C, DRB1 and DQB1 were typed in about 629-640 donors, DQA1 in 522, DPA1 in some 600, and DPB1 in just under 480. Because of strong linkage in the cohort, four or five DR-DQ haplotypes were treated as single units for association and clustering. On average, roughly 200,000 unique TCR beta nucleotide sequences were sequenced per donor among 398 genotyped donors of the cohort, with approximately 18% of those sequences being non-productive. General conclusions and limits of the study: Because some donors lacked HLA typing at each locus, the association tests relied only on the typed subset. A further reported finding was that TCR beta sequences accurately predicted the HLA-A and HLA-B alleles for most subjects in the first cohort. An earlier analysis of some 590 of the donors showed that most TCR beta V segments appeared in productive rearrangements either about 90% or about 30% of the time, which broadly matched IMGT annotations. In this cohort, only TCR beta chains were sequenced, and detectable features were limited by the absence of alpha or paired-chain data. Compared with equally common non-associated chains, HLA-associated TCR beta chains in a later analysis were more clonally expanded and had lower generation probabilities. In a later analysis, 15,000 to 20,000 TCR beta sequences were associated with specific HLA alleles at a false discovery rate of 0.05. A total of 150 to 200 TCR beta chains were listed by the study as associated with cytomegalovirus. Roughly uniform sequencing depth across donors was assumed in presence/absence analyses, although this assumption may not hold. When HLA alleles, especially DR and DQ, strongly co-occurred, attributing TCR associations to individual alleles was difficult. Linkage disequilibrium might explain the correlated functional status among segregating V segments, but an unknown experimental factor could not be excluded. A few of the identified cytomegalovirus-associated TCR beta chains were confirmed in vitro to be specific for cytomegalovirus antigens. CMV serostatus was the only immune exposure information available for the cohort. The classifier was reported to diagnose cytomegalovirus status with high specificity and sensitivity in both the original and validation cohorts. Most TCR sequences were seen in very few donors, while some public TCRs were found in many individuals. A later analysis found that TCR association rates varied across HLA loci, with DRB1 alleles showing the most associated TCRs and HLA-C alleles the fewest. Several of the top co-occurrence clusters appeared to be linked to parvovirus B19, influenza, CMV and Epstein-Barr virus, according to a later analysis. The sequencing pipeline was judged likely to have produced a cluster of highly shared sequence variants as a technical artifact. In a later analysis, most CMV-associated TCR beta chains were found to appear HLA-restricted, with HLA associations seemingly driven largely by CMV exposure. According to the authors, the approach could potentially be generalized to other disease states and immunological phenotypes. According to a later genetic analysis, donors in an Asian-associated ancestry cluster had fewer N-insertions in productive TCRs than the approximately 700-donor mean. V-gene and J-gene trimming of TCR beta chains was associated with a missense DCLRE1C variant in a later genetic analysis, and the association was replicated in an independent cohort. Because counts were too low, fewer than 20 rarely observed V segments, including chromosome 9 orphons, were excluded from the earlier analysis of 500 to 700 of the donors.

The library was made by the immunoSEQ multiplex PCR assay. For the multiplex PCR, a mixture combining 60 forward primers for TCR Vbeta segments and 13 reverse primers for TCR Jbeta segments was used. The CDR3 region of rearranged TCR beta genes was amplified from genomic DNA with a multiplex PCR assay. The amplified TCR beta libraries were sequenced on the Illumina HiSeq System as 87-base-pair reads. The original methods were these. A later analysis tallied tens of millions of unique TCR beta chains across the 700 or so repertoires, and about 10 million of those chains were shared by two or more donors. A nearest-neighbor algorithm error-corrected the raw reads and collapsed the reads into unique sequences, merging closely related sequences to remove PCR and sequencing errors. V, D and J gene segments were assigned by aligning CDR3 sequences to IMGT reference sequences. Each retained sequence needed at least a six-nucleotide match to both a V gene segment and a J gene segment. A rearrangement was called productive if the CDR3 had no stop codons and remained in frame with V and J, and every other rearrangement was called non-productive. Following IMGT convention, CDR3 was defined as the stretch from the second conserved V-encoded cysteine up to the conserved J-encoded phenylalanine. The earlier analysis of 587 of the donors excluded sequences that lacked an unambiguous match to a single V gene segment. In an earlier analysis of some 590 of the donors, V segments were called functional above 56.7% productive rearrangements and were called segregating when the between-donor standard deviation exceeded 5%. A statistical classification framework was built to diagnose cytomegalovirus status from the catalog of TCR beta chain sequences. In a later analysis, V and J genes were assigned by comparing TCR nucleotide sequences against IMGT/GENE-DB human TR gene sequences. Using the TCRdist pipeline, a later analysis assigned CDR3 sequences along with most-parsimonious VDJ recombination scenarios. In a later analysis, each TCR beta chain was defined by its CDR3 amino acid sequence together with its V-gene family, and reads without a unique V-gene family were excluded. As a way to deal with suspected cross-contamination and a sequencing artifact, a later analysis dropped nearly 600 nucleotide sequences that were highly shared and had low generation probability. In a later analysis, a clonal expansion index was calculated for each public chain from normalized within-repertoire ranks of inferred template counts. In a later analysis, generation probabilities were computed using a VDJ recombination model fitted to out-of-frame rearrangements, and the results were checked against IGoR. Hypergeometric tests were used in a later analysis to score TCR-TCR, TCR-HLA and TCR-CMV co-occurrence, with a repertoire-size bias correction applied to the TCR pairs. In a later analysis, false discovery rates were estimated by permuting HLA or CMV assignments 20 times. In a later analysis, co-occurring TCRs were grouped using DBSCAN, and TCRdist sequence similarity was added for clustering within HLA-allele-positive subsets. Repertoires with fewer than 30,000 or more than 120,000 public chains, plus five repertoires with anomalous nucleotide sharing, were excluded from co-occurrence clustering. The source is immuneACCESS, and TCRdb retained only in-frame sequences with V and J called. Part of the clones is not carried over; for the studies checked, unresolved V genes explain less than half of this, and the remainder is unexplained. Clone size and V and J calls were adopted from that table, with D and trimming inferred from the DNA. Across this sample there are about 120,000 clones, with 8% to 10% seen only once. The ten most abundant clones make up less than 4% of the sample.

In regard to this clone: The target of this receptor is not known. No base quality information exists; no much larger clone differs at one position.

The cohort consisted of 650 to 700 healthy bone marrow donors. Cohort members were all nominally healthy when sampled, although unrecorded immune exposures were likely present. The donor tested CMV seronegative and was one of the 352 seronegative cohort members. A peripheral blood sample was provided by each donor, and peripheral blood mononuclear cells were used for TCR beta sequencing. The Qiagen DNeasy Blood Extraction Kit was used to extract genomic DNA from the blood cell samples. The source of this sequence is a man aged 30 to 45 in good health and CMV-seronegative. The source material was PBMCs.

This receptor carries the CDR3 CASSDRDRAQPQHF. The nucleotide sequence reads as follows: TGTGCCAGCTCAGACCGGGACAGGGCTCAGCCCCAGCATTTT. The chain uses TRBV18 and TRBJ1-5; 9 of the junction bases match TRBD1. From the cysteine up to the phenylalanine, the CDR3 has a length of 14 residues. Of all the DNA, just the CDR3 is kept, 42 bases in frame from base 1. Germline trimming: 5 bases from V, 6 bases from J; junction bases outside gene matches: 5. Reading the germline V gene gives CDR1 KGHSH and CDR2 LQKENI.